These 9 T cell receptor beta chains share one sample of origin, sequenced in a study of OX40 agonist ivuxolimab in advanced cancers. Produced via immunoSEQ multiplex PCR; TCRdb's table is partial and in-frame only. The table lists over 20,000 clones, over 65% of them singletons, with approximately 1.5% in the top ten. The input for sequencing was CD4+ or CD8+ T cells sorted from blood, taken in a trial of the OX40 agonist ivuxolimab. The source is an adult with an advanced solid tumor such as melanoma, head and neck, liver or kidney cancer.

V is TRBV6-1 and J is TRBJ2-1, with 8 bases identical to TRBD2. The CDR3 consists of 15 residues. After removal of 6 bases from V and 0 bases from J, the junction contained 4 bases not matched to a gene. Per the germline V gene, CDR1 is MNHNS and CDR2 is SASEGT. CDR3 bases: TGTGCCAGCAGGGGTAGCGGGGACTCCTACAATGAGCAGTTCTTC. This codes for CASRGSGDSYNEQFF.

This sequence joins TRBV5-4 and TRBJ2-4, with 8 bases aligning to TRBD1. V was clipped by 4 bases and J by 9 bases; unmatched bases: 12. Germline V gives CDR1 SGHNT, CDR2 YYREEE (reference sequence). The CDR3 is made up of 15 amino acids. CDR3 protein: CASSNGGQGRAIQYF. The CDR3 DNA follows: TGTGCCAGCAGCAATGGCGGACAGGGAAGGGCCATTCAGTACTTC.

This clone came up a few times. This chain connects TRBV7-9 to TRBJ1-5; the match to TRBD1 covers 8 bases. Germline V gives CDR1 SEHNR, CDR2 FQNEAQ (reference sequence). This CDR3 comprises 15 residues. The V and J ends lost 5 bases and 4 bases, in that order; junction bases with no gene match: 7. CDR3 protein: CASSPTGVQNQPQHF. The CDR3 coding sequence is TGTGCCAGCAGCCCGACAGGGGTTCAGAATCAGCCCCAGCATTTT. Filled out from reference TRBV7-9 and TRBJ1-5, the complete variable domain reads DTGVSQNPRHKITKRGQNVTFRCDPISEHNRLYWYRQTLGQGPEFLTYFQNEAQLEKSRLLSDRFSAERPKGSFSTLEIQRTEQGDSAMYLCASSPTGVQNQPQHFGDGTRLSIL.

As DNA, the CDR3 is TGCGCCAGCAGCTCAGGGACAGACCATGGCTACACCTTC. Translation gives CASSSGTDHGYTF. V usage is TRBV5-1 and J usage is TRBJ1-2; TRBD1 matches 7 bases. The germline V gene has CDR1 SGHRS and CDR2 YFSETQ. V lost 3 bases to trimming and J lost 6 bases; unmatched junction nucleotides: 5. This CDR3 has 13 residues.

This clone was observed a handful of times. The rearrangement uses TRBV19 and TRBJ1-2; tentatively, D is TRBD1 (6 bases). Trimming stripped 5 bases from V and 4 bases from J, with 11 bases between. CDR3 size: 13 residues. Germline V gene data show CDR1 as LNHDA and CDR2 as SQIVND (reference sequence). In DNA, the CDR3 is TGTGCCAGTAGTCAGGACAGATCCTATGGCTACACCTTC. It yields the protein CASSQDRSYGYTF.

The rearrangement uses TRBV25-1 and TRBJ2-7; no firm D call. The CDR3 is 13 residues long. Trimming cost V 2 bases and J 0 bases, with 5 bases left between them. Germline V lookup: CDR1 MGHDK, CDR2 SYGVNS. The CDR3 DNA follows: TGTGCCAGCAGTGAAGTGGCCTCCTACGAGCAGTACTTC. Translating gives CASSEVASYEQYF.

This rearrangement joins TRBV2 to TRBJ1-4, with D maybe TRBD1 (6 bases). Germline V CDR1 and CDR2: SNHLY, FYNNEI. Trimming removed 6 bases at V and 6 bases at J, with 20 bases between. The CDR3 runs 16 residues. In DNA form, the CDR3 reads TGTGCCAGCAGCCCAACCCCGCAGGGGTTTGATGAAAAACTGTTTTTT. This translates into CASSPTPQGFDEKLFF.

A few counts support this clone. The V call is TRBV18, the J call TRBJ1-1, with a possible D match to TRBD1 (6 bases). Germline loops: CDR1 KGHSH, CDR2 LQKENI. This CDR3 region has 14 residues. The V end lost 6 bases, the J end lost 0 bases, and 11 bases lay between the germline ends. The CDR3 sequence: CASSPDRLNTEAFF. CDR3 in DNA: TGTGCCAGCTCTCCCGACAGGTTGAACACTGAAGCTTTCTTT.

The chain uses TRBV6-1 and TRBJ1-6; 7 bases match TRBD1. From germline, CDR1 is MNHNS and CDR2 SASEGT. Trimming cost V 7 bases and J 9 bases; bases outside gene matches: 9. CDR3 length: 14 residues. The CDR3 protein is CASTETGRSSPLHF. CDR3 in DNA: TGTGCCAGCACTGAGACAGGGCGAAGTTCACCCCTCCACTTT.